The clone carrying this T cell receptor (beta chain) has only one observation. This specimen belongs to a study of blood T cell repertoires in COVID-19. Study overall: Samples of COVID-19 (acute and convalescent) were obtained from the United States, Italy and Spain. Sources were T cells, B-cell-depleted T cells, or PBMCs; the material itself was cDNA or gDNA.

As handled by the study authors: Reference gene primers were amplified, and this amplification served to estimate nucleated cell counts. Using immunoSEQ multiplex PCR, the repertoire was profiled, and TCRdb retains in-frame clones only, with some absent. That table furnishes V, J and clone size, whereas the DNA furnished D and trimming. The sample shows 110,000 or so clones, 81% of them seen only once. Trimming cost V 4 bases and J 10 bases, with 11 bases left between them. The CDR3 extends over 12 amino acids. The origin of this receptor is a man aged 45 to 65 with acute or convalescent COVID-19. Specimen: peripheral blood. This chain joins TRBV12-3 or TRBV12-4 and TRBJ2-1; no reliable D call. The CDR3 nucleotides read TGTGCCAGCAGTTCGGTCCGCCGGGAGCAGTTCTTC. Its protein product is CASSSVRREQFF.